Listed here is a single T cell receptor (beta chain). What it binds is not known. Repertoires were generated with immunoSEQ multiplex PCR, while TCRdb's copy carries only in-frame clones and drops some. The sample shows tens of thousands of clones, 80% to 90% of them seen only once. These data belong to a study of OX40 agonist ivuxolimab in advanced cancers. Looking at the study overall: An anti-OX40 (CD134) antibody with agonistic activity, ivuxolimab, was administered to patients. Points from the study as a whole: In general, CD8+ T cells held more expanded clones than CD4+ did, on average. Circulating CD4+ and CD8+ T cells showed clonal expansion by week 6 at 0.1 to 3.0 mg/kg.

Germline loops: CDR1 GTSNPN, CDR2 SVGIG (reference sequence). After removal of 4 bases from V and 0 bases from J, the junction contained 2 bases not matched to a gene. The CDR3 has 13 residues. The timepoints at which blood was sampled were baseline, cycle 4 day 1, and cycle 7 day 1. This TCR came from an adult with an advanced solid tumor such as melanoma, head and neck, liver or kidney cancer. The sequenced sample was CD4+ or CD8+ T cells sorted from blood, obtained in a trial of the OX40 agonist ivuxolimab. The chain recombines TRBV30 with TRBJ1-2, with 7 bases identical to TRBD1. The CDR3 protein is CAWKTGANYGYTF. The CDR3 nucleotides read TGTGCCTGGAAAACAGGGGCTAACTATGGCTACACCTTC.